One and the same sample provided the 16 T cell receptor beta chains below, sequenced in a study of T cell repertoires in cytomegalovirus infection. TCRdb analysed the reads with MiXCR anew, one entry per CDR3 protein. The profile shows about 900,000 distinct CDR3 sequences, roughly a third of them singletons. These TCRs are of unknown antigen specificity. The source was cultured CD8+ T cells from PBMCs, collected from culture after CMV antigen stimulation. These receptors all come from a human donor in good health (CMV status not recorded). Some clones in this sample may be carry-over from other donors' samples.

Only a few counts were recorded for this clonotype. The V and J genes are TRBV11-3 and TRBJ2-2; D perhaps matches TRBD1 (5 bases). CDR3 length: 17 amino acids. V was shortened by 0 bases and J by 0 bases, with 11 bases between the two germline ends. CDR1 is SGHNT and CDR2 is YENEEA in the germline V gene. The CDR3 nucleotides read TGTGCCAGCAGCTTAGATCCGGACACCACGAACACCGGGGAGCTGTTTTTT. The encoded protein is CASSLDPDTTNTGELFF.

The rearrangement uses TRBV7-6 and TRBJ1-2; D ambiguous. V was pared by 4 bases and J by 4 bases, with 13 bases between. The CDR3 length is 14 residues. From germline, CDR1 is SGHVS and CDR2 FNYEAQ. The CDR3, as DNA: TGTGCCAGCAGCTCTATCGTAACCAGCTATGGCTACACCTTC. It translates to CASSSIVTSYGYTF.

Worth noting for this clonotype: This could be a read error, since a much larger clone is one nucleotide away. The chain employs TRBV7-8 and TRBJ1-1; 7 bases line up with TRBD1. This CDR3 spans 16 amino acids. Germline lookup yields CDR1 SGHVS and CDR2 FQNEAQ. CDR3: CVSSLVGTALNTEAFF. CDR3 sequence (DNA): TGTGTCAGCAGCTTAGTCGGGACAGCCCTGAACACTGAAGCTTTCTTT.

The J gene is TRBJ1-4, the V gene TRBV29-1, with 11 bases aligning to TRBD1. The CDR3 is made up of 14 amino acids. The germline V gene has CDR1 SQVTM and CDR2 ANQGSEA. Germline trimming cut 5 bases from V and 6 bases from J; bases unmatched to any gene: 5. DNA for the CDR3: TGCAGCGTTCTAAGGGGACAGGGGGATGAAAAACTGTTTTTT. Its translation is CSVLRGQGDEKLFF.

V usage is TRBV20-1 and J usage is TRBJ1-2, with D unclear. V lost 2 bases and J lost 6, with 13 bases in between. Germline V CDR1 and CDR2: DFQATT, SNEGSKA (reference sequence). This CDR3 is built from 13 residues. The CDR3 is CSARPSAVHGYTF. The CDR3 bases are TGCAGTGCTAGACCCTCAGCGGTCCATGGCTACACCTTC.

This clonotype was seen only a few times. This rearrangement joins TRBV12-3 or TRBV12-4 to TRBJ2-1, with D tentatively TRBD1 or TRBD2 (5 bases each). V lost 1 base and J 5 bases, leaving 12 bases between the germline ends. CDR3 size: 15 residues. The CDR3 is CASSLGREFNNEQFF. The CDR3 bases are TGTGCCAGCAGTTTAGGCAGGGAGTTTAACAATGAGCAGTTCTTC.

This sequence joins TRBV7-4 and TRBJ2-1, with D perhaps matching TRBD2 (5 bases). V gave up 4 bases and J gave up 9 bases, with 25 bases separating them. Germline-derived CDR1 and CDR2 are SGHVT and SQSDAQ. This CDR3 is 17 amino acids long. This chain's CDR3 is CASSSGSDPGGWGEQFF. The CDR3 DNA reads as TGTGCCAGCAGCTCGGGGTCCGACCCGGGTGGGTGGGGTGAGCAGTTCTTC. Full variable domain (remainder filled in from reference TRBV7-4 and TRBJ2-1): GAGVSQSPRYKVAKRGRDVALRCDSISGHVTLYWYRQTLGQGSEVLTYSQSDAQRDKSGRPSGRFSAERPERSVSTLKIQRTEQGDSAVYLCASSSGSDPGGWGEQFFGPGTRLTVL.

This clonotype has just one count. The chain couples TRBV27 to TRBJ2-4; 9 bases are shared with TRBD2. This CDR3 has 17 amino acids. Germline V gene data show CDR1 as MNHEY and CDR2 as SMNVEV (reference sequence). V gave up 6 bases and J gave up 2 bases; unmatched junction bases: 11. CDR3: CASSLVLAGSSKNIQYF. The CDR3 nucleotides read TGTGCCAGCAGCCTTGTCCTAGCGGGGAGTTCCAAAAACATTCAGTACTTC.

Of note for this clonotype: A much larger clone differs by one base, so this may be a read error. V usage is TRBV7-8 and J usage is TRBJ1-1, with D unclear. This CDR3 region has 15 residues. Germline V lookup: CDR1 SGHVS, CDR2 FQNEAQ. The CDR3 sequence: CASSLLESMNTKAFF. The CDR3 DNA sequence: TGTGCCAGCAGCTTGTTGGAGAGCATGAACACTAAAGCTTTCTTT.

The chain couples TRBV5-4 to TRBJ2-1, with 7 bases aligning to TRBD1. This CDR3 spans 17 amino acids. CDR1 is SGHNT and CDR2 is YYREEE in the germline V gene (reference sequence). Trimming removed 5 bases from V and 2 bases from J; junction bases left unmatched: 13. The DNA for the CDR3 is TGTGCCAGCAGGGAGTCGACAGGGTTATTTGCCTACAATGAGCAGTTCTTC. This codes for CASRESTGLFAYNEQFF.

The rearrangement links TRBV6-4 to TRBJ2-1; D remains unclear. V lost 3 bases and J lost 0, with 12 bases in between. Germline V gene sequence: CDR1 MRHNA, CDR2 SNTAGT. CDR3 length: 16 amino acids. CDR3 in amino acids: CASSELGGSSYNEQFF. The CDR3 bases are TGTGCCAGCAGTGAGCTGGGCGGTAGCTCCTACAATGAGCAGTTCTTC.

For this clonotype: A much larger clone is a single base away; this may be a read error. As DNA, the CDR3 is TGTGCCAGCAGCCCGTTACTACAGTTCCGTAGGACTGAAGCTTTCTTT. This translates into CASSPLLQFRRTEAFF. V usage is TRBV7-6 and J usage is TRBJ1-1; the D is unclear. Germline V gene data show CDR1 as SGHVS and CDR2 as FNYEAQ. Trimming took 5 bases from V and 5 from J, leaving 21 bases between them. The CDR3 loop spans 16 amino acids.

This clonotype was counted a few times. V usage is TRBV7-9 and J usage is TRBJ2-5, with D possibly being TRBD2 (6 bases). The V end was cut by 0 bases, the J end by 5 bases, with 13 bases between. The germline V gene encodes CDR1 SEHNR and CDR2 FQNEAQ (reference sequence). The CDR3 extends over 15 amino acids. CDR3 in amino acids: CASSLARGMGETQYF. CDR3 nucleotides: TGTGCCAGCAGCTTAGCCCGGGGGATGGGGGAGACCCAGTACTTC.

This clonotype occurred a few times. The chain carries TRBV3-1 and TRBJ2-3, with 12 bases identical to TRBD2. CDR1 and CDR2 from the germline V gene are LGHDT and YNNKEL (reference sequence). This CDR3 has 16 residues. Losses at the gene ends were 4 bases for V and 5 bases for J; bases not matched to a gene: 7. CDR3 nucleotides: TGTGCCAGCAGCCCCCTAGCGGGGGGGCCAGAAGATACGCAGTATTTT. Its protein is CASSPLAGGPEDTQYF.

Turning to this clonotype: One junction end disagrees with the germline gene, perhaps due to a read error. The J gene is TRBJ1-1, the V gene TRBV27; 8 positions match TRBD1. CDR1 and CDR2 from the germline V gene are MNHEY and SMNVEV (reference sequence). CDR3 size: 15 residues. The CDR3 DNA sequence: TGTGCCAGCAGTTTCCTCCGGGACAGGAACACTGAATCTTTCTTT. Translated, it gives CASSFLRDRNTESFF.

The chain uses TRBV20-1 and TRBJ1-1; tentatively, D is TRBD1 (5 bases). The CDR3 covers 15 residues. The germline V gene encodes CDR1 DFQATT and CDR2 SNEGSKA (reference sequence). Trimming removed 1 base from V and 0 bases from J, with 12 bases in between. The CDR3 region is CSARGGEGLNTEAFF. DNA of the CDR3: TGCAGTGCTAGAGGGGGGGAGGGCTTGAACACTGAAGCTTTCTTT.